This T cell receptor (beta chain) was captured in a study of identical twins. Study-wide results and caveats: Out-of-frame beta chain sequences displayed weaker excess sharing between twins. Abundant beta clonotypes from cord blood had fewer insertions, unlike memory repertoires, which showed none.

The CDR3 sequence is 14 residues long. CDR1 is MNHEY and CDR2 is SMNVEV in the germline V gene (reference sequence). The V end was cut by 4 bases, the J end by 2 bases, with 11 bases between. cDNA molecules carried unique molecular identifiers, and template switching added a universal primer site. Each CDR3 protein gets one entry after TCRdb re-called the 5' RACE reads with MiXCR. The sample includes hundreds of thousands of distinct CDR3 sequences, 20% to 25% of them seen just once. About this clonotype: The antigen is unknown.

The data were also submitted as part of a second study, on yellow fever vaccine responses in identical twins.

The sample comprised CD4+ T cells sorted from blood. This clonotype was obtained from a young woman in good health. The chain joins TRBV27 to TRBJ2-5; tentatively, D is TRBD1 (6 bases). Written as DNA, the CDR3 is TGTGCCAGCAGTTCGACCCAGGGGCAAGAGACCCAGTACTTC. Encoded protein: CASSSTQGQETQYF.